This T cell receptor (beta chain) was sequenced in a study of CD8 T cells in acute hepatitis C reinfection (dated by TCRdb to about 2021). Describing the broader study: The TCRbeta repertoire of CD8+ T cells specific for the HCV NS3-1073 epitope was profiled during acute infection and after viral clearance. Several spontaneous resolvers contributed paired acute and follow-up samples. Study-wide findings and limitations: No follow-up repertoires were available for chronically infected subjects, since NS3-1073 specific cells were too rare to be sorted. Because bulk sequencing covered only the TCRbeta chain, the alphabeta pairing of the public clonotypes could not be determined. About a dozen public clonotypes were found regardless of outcome, and V04-02/J02-02 was used by one public clonotype. The NS3-1073 specific repertoires were highly diverse, and diversity did not differ significantly among acute resolver, follow-up resolver and acute chronic samples. It was rare for CDR3 sequences to be shared with other epitopes, and exact matching may have been limited by differing sequencing approaches.

In regard to this clone: Its cognate antigen has yet to be identified. The sample holds no much larger clone one base away, and base qualities are not on file.

The label giving this sample's time point can be read as: naive CD8 control sorted from an acute-time-point sample. Enrolled in the Montreal Hepatitis C Cohort (HEPCO) in Canada, the donors were people who inject drugs, and these donors were followed every 3 months. Acute primary HCV infection was defined as a positive HCV RNA or antibody test that came after a negative test within the prior 24 weeks. Surface staining used CD3, CD8 and CD45RO antibodies, with an aqua fixable dye to exclude dead cells. Among the cohort members were roughly eight spontaneous resolvers, with spontaneous resolution defined as HCV RNA clearance within 24 weeks. Frozen stocks of peripheral blood mononuclear cells were first thawed, after which negative isolation of CD8+ T cells was carried out using the MACS CD8+ T cell Isolation Kit. Cells were sorted on a BD FACSAria II cell sorter. Genomic DNA was extracted from FACS-sorted cells, and TCRbeta chain sequencing was performed through the commercial immunoSEQ service. In the authors' own workflow: The repertoire data were analyzed using ImmunoSEQ Analyzer software v3.0 and R v3.5.1. Sequences containing stop codons or out-of-frame rearrangements were removed, so only productive rearrangements were analyzed. Simpson diversity, Shannon entropy, CDR3 length and nucleotide addition metrics were obtained from the sequencing provider. Clonotypes were grouped by frequency as dominant, sub-dominant, low or lowest abundance, and most analyses excluded clonotypes below 0.1%. A CDR3 amino acid clonotype was called public when found in at least two subjects at a cumulative frequency of at least 0.5%. Drawn from immuneACCESS, this table holds only the in-frame rearrangements with V and J called that TCRdb kept. Clones are partly lost; checked studies trace under half to an unresolved V gene and leave the rest unexplained. D and trimming come from the DNA, and the V and J calls and clone size come from that table. This sample has tens of thousands of clones in its table, and 70% to 90% of those were observed once. The top ten hold approximately 11% of the sample.

This sequence was found in a woman younger than 35 who spontaneously cleared hepatitis C infection. Sequencing was done on a sample of naive CD8+ T cells from PBMCs. The intended sense of this specimen's cell subset or site label: sorted total naive CD45RO-negative CD8+ T cells.

The CDR3 region: CASSTNNEQFF. The DNA sequence follows: TGTGCCAGCAGCACTAATAATGAGCAGTTCTTC. The V and J genes are TRBV21-1 and TRBJ2-1; TRBD2, the D gene given by the table, was not confirmed from the DNA. TRBV21-1 represents a pseudogene. Taken from cysteine to phenylalanine, the CDR3 has 11 residues. The DNA shown is the 33-base CDR3, in frame from base 1.